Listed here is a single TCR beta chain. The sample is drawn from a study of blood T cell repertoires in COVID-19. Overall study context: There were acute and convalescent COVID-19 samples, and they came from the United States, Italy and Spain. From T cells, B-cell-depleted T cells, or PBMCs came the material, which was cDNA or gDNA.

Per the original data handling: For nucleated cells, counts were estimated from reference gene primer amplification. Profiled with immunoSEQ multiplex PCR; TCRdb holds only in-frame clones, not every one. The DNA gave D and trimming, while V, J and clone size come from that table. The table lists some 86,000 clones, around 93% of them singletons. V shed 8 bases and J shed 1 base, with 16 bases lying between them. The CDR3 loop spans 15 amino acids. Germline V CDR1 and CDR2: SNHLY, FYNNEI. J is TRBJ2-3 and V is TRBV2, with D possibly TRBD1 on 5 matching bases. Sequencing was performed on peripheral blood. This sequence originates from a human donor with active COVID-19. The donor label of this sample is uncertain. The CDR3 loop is CASSDFLGGTDTQYF. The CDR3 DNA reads TGTGCCAGCTCCGACTTTTTAGGGGGCACAGATACGCAGTATTTT.